This T cell receptor beta chain was found in a study of blood T cells in healthy people across ages. Isolation of PBMCs gave at least 7 million cells per sample. The CDR3 has 18 residues. Looked up from germline, CDR1 is LGHNA and CDR2 is YSLEER. With 3 bases removed from V and 2 bases from J, the gap between germline ends came to 20 bases. With a J-beta primer mix and a sample-barcoded 5' primer, a second PCR ran about 7 to 12 cycles. TCRdb itself ran the 5' RACE reads through MiXCR, one entry per CDR3 protein. The sample lists fewer than 950,000 distinct CDR3 sequences, under 40% occurring once. At least ten counts were recorded for this clonotype. What it binds is unknown. Broader study findings: The diversity estimates, figures obtained from one million T cells, were considered underestimates.

The sequence was obtained from a young man in good health. The sequencing sample was made of blood. V gene TRBV4-3 combines with J gene TRBJ2-4; possibly TRBD1 for D (6 bases). CDR3 in DNA: TGCGCCAGCAGCCAGCGCATTGGAGCAGGGGAGTCCAAAAACATTCAGTACTTC. Translated: CASSQRIGAGESKNIQYF.